This T cell receptor (beta chain) was documented in a study of PD-1 blockade in classical Hodgkin lymphoma (dated by TCRdb to about 2020). Study-level background: Nivolumab dosing was 3 mg/kg intravenously every 2 weeks, continuing until either disease progression or unacceptable toxicity. The study used TCR beta sequencing and CyTOF to define a peripheral blood immune signature of response to PD-1 blockade in classical Hodgkin lymphoma.

The time point tag for this specimen amounts to: cycle 4 day 1 (C4D1), after 6 weeks of nivolumab. All trial patients had relapsed after autologous stem cell transplantation, with cohorts A, B and C differing in prior brentuximab vedotin exposure. The trial cohort comprised 60 or so patients with relapsed/refractory classical Hodgkin lymphoma whose best overall responses were complete response, partial response or progressive disease. In the multi-cohort phase II CheckMate 205 trial, trial patients received single-agent nivolumab. An independent review committee assessed best overall response by applying the 2007 International Working Group response criteria. PBMCs from the trial were collected at three points: immediately before nivolumab initiation (C1D1), and during therapy at cycle 2 day 1 and cycle 4 day 1. Peripheral blood was collected in 8 mL Vacutainer Cell Preparation Tubes, from which PBMCs were isolated by centrifugation and then cryopreserved.

Beyond this particular receptor, the publication reports: Newly diagnosed patients were reported to have lower baseline TCR diversity than healthy donors, and relapsed/refractory patients were reported to have lower baseline TCR diversity still. A significant rise by C4D1 was seen in CD4+ but not CD8+ TCR diversity (p=0.0027 vs p=0.16), with the rise being most apparent in complete responders (p=0.02). Lower diversity was seen in patients whose nivolumab began less than 1 year after ASCT, and these patients were left out of later analyses so that immune reconstitution would not confound the results. Trial patients with a complete response had baseline diversity similar to that of newly diagnosed patients, while partial responders and progressors had significantly lower diversity. Only a single clinical trial cohort was studied, and what caused the repertoire differences, possibly disease activity or prior therapy, remained undefined.

The CDR3 goes from the cysteine to the phenylalanine over 11 residues. Just the 33-base CDR3 DNA is kept, in frame starting at base 1. The V and J ends are trimmed by 6 bases and 6 bases, leaving 11 bases between them. CDR1 and CDR2 were assigned from the germline V gene (reference sequence) as DFQATT and SNEGSKA. A few counts support this clone. Its antigen is not yet known. No per-base quality is available; no much larger clone lies one base away. The Qiagen DNeasy kit was used to extract genomic DNA from unsorted PBMCs and from the negatively selected CD4+ and CD8+ fractions. Using primers that anneal to V and J segments, immunoSEQ multiplex PCR amplified the TCR beta CDR3 regions. Amplification bias was minimized using a synthetic immune receptor repertoire, and residual bias was removed computationally after sequencing. In the authors' own workflow: Custom Python scripts were used to quantify repertoire diversity as the Shannon entropy index. Unsorted, CD4+ and CD8+ repertoires were examined separately, except in combined analyses, for which CD4+ and CD8+ sequences were merged in silico. A clone counted as expanded when the clone's frequency after treatment rose at least 2-fold relative to C1D1, and clones undetected at baseline were given a pseudocount of 0.5. Singleton clones were defined as clones with 0 or 1 copy at C1D1, and non-singleton clones were defined as clones with 2 or more copies. By matching protein sequences in sorted samples from the same patient, clones expanded in unsorted samples were annotated as CD4+, CD8+ or unknown. Wilcoxon tests on paired samples were used to test diversity changes from C1D1 to C4D1. TCRdb re-hosts the immuneACCESS table, in-frame sequences only. Its copies lack some clones; in the studies checked, an unresolved V gene accounts for under half of them, and the cause for the rest is not known. V, J and clone size are taken as reported in that table, and D and trimming were inferred from the DNA itself. The sample records 20,000 to 25,000 clones, 70% to 85% of which are singletons. The biggest ten clones account for roughly a fifth of the sample.

The material was peripheral blood mononuclear cells (PBMCs), obtained before the fourth cycle of nivolumab. The clonotype was recovered from a human donor with classical Hodgkin lymphoma. The chain was built from TRBV20-1 and TRBJ1-1; the D region possibly corresponds to TRBD1 (5 bases align). The sequence in DNA is TGCAGTGCCGTCGGGGACGCTGAAGCTTTCTTT. The translation is CSAVGDAEAFF.